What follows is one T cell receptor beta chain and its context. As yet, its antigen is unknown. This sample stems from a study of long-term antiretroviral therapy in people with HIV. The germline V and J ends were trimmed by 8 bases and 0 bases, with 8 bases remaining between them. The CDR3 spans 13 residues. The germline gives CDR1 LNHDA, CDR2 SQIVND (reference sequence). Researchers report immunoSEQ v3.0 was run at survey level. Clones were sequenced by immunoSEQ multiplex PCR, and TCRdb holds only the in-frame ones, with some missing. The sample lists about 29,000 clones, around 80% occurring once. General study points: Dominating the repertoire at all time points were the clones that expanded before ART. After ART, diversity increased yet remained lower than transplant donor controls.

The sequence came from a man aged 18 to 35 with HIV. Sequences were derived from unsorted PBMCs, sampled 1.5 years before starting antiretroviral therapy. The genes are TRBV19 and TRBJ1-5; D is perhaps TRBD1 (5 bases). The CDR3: CASRGVSNQPQHF. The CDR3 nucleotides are TGTGCCAGTCGAGGGGTTAGCAATCAGCCCCAGCATTTT.